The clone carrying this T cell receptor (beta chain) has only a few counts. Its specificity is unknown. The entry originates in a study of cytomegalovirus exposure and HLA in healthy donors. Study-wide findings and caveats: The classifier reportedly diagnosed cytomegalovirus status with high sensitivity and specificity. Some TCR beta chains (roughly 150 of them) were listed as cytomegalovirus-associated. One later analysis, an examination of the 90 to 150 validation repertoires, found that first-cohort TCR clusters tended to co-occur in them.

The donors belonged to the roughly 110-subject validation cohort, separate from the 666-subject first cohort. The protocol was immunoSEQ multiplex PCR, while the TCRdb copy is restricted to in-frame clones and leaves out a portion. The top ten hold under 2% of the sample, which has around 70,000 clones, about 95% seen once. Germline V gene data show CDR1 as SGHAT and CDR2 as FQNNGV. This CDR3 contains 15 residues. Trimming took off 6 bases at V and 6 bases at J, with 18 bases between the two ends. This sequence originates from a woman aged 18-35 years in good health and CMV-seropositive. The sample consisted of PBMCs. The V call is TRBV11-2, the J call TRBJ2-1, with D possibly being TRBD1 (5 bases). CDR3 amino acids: CASSYGSSGANEQFF. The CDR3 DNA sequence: TGTGCCAGCAGTTATGGCAGCAGTGGGGCCAATGAGCAGTTCTTC. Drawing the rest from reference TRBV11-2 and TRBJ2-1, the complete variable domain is EAGVAQSPRYKIIEKRQSVAFWCNPISGHATLYWYQQILGQGPKLLIQFQNNGVVDDSQLPKDRFSAERLKGVDSTLKIQPAKLEDSAVYLCASSYGSSGANEQFFGPGTRLTVL.